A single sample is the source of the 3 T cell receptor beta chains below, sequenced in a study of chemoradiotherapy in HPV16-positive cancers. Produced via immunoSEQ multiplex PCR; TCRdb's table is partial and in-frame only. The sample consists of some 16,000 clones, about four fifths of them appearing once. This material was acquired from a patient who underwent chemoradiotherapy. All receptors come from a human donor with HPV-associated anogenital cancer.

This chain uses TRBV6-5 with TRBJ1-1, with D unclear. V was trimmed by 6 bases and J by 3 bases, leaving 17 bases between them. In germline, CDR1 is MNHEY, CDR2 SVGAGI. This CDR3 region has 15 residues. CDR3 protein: CASRTPFGFDTEAFF. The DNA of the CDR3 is TGTGCCAGCAGGACCCCTTTTGGCTTTGACACTGAAGCTTTCTTT.

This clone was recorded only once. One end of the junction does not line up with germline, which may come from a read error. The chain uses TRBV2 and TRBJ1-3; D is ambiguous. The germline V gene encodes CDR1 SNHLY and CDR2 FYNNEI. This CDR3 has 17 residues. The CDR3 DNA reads TGTGCCAACAGTGAAGCGCTTCCCGATCTCTCTGGAAACACCATATATTTT. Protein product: CANSEALPDLSGNTIYF.

CDR3 coding DNA: TGTGCCAGCAGCCGTAGCGGGACTAGCACAGATACGCAGTATTTT. Amino acid sequence: CASSRSGTSTDTQYF. The chain carries TRBV7-2 and TRBJ2-3; 8 nucleotides agree with TRBD2. With 5 bases clipped from V and 0 bases from J, the junction kept 4 bases outside the gene matches. CDR3 length equals 15 residues. CDR1 and CDR2 from the germline V gene are SGHTA and FQGNSA.